This T cell receptor (beta chain) was sequenced in a study of T cell changes during pregnancy in multiple sclerosis. Comments on this clone: Relative to the germline gene, one junction end is altered; a read error may explain this.

The CDR3 length is 12 residues. Germline loops: CDR1 GTSNPN, CDR2 SVGIG (reference sequence). Sequencing was performed with immunoSEQ multiplex PCR; in TCRdb, only in-frame clones are kept and a portion is missing. The sample includes about 57,000 clones, 91% of them seen just once. The sample in question was peripheral blood, obtained after pregnancy. The chain carries TRBV30 and TRBJ2-7; a possible D gene is TRBD1 (5 bases). The clonotype originates from a female donor in good health, enrolled as a control in a pregnancy study. CDR3: CAWSVPRQGRSF. The CDR3 nucleotides are TGTGCCTGGAGTGTACCCAGGCAGGGCCGTAGCTTC.